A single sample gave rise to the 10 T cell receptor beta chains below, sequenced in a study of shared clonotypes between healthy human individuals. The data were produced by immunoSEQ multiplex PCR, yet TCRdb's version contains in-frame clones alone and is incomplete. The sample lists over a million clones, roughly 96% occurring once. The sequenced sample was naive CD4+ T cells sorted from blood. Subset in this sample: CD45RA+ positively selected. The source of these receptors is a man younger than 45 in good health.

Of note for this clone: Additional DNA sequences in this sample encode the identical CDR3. CDR3 in DNA: TGTGCCAGCAGTGATCCCAAAGAGACCCAGTACTTC. Translation gives CASSDPKETQYF. J is TRBJ2-5 and V is TRBV25-1; no definite D call. Trimming pared 3 bases from V and 3 bases from J, leaving 5 bases between. CDR3 length equals 12 residues. Germline CDR1 is MGHDK and CDR2 is SYGVNS.

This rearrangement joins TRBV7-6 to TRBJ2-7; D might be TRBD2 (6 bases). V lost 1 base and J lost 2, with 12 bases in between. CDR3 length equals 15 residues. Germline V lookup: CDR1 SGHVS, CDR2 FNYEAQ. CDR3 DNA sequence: TGTGCCAGCAGCTTAGGCGGGGACCCGACCTACGAGCAGTACTTC. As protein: CASSLGGDPTYEQYF.

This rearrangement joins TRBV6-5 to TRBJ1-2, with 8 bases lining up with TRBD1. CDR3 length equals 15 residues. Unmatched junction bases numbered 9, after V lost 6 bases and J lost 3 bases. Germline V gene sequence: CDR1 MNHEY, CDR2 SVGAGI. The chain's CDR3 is CASRPRQGRHYGYTF. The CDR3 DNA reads TGTGCCAGCAGACCCCGACAGGGGCGGCACTATGGCTACACCTTC.

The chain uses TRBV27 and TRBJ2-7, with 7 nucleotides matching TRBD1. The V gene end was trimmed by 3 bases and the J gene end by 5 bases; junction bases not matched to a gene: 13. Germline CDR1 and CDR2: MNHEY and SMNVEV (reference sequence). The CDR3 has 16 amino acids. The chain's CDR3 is CASSLMPNFDRDEQYF. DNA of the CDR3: TGTGCCAGCAGTTTGATGCCAAACTTCGACAGGGACGAGCAGTACTTC.

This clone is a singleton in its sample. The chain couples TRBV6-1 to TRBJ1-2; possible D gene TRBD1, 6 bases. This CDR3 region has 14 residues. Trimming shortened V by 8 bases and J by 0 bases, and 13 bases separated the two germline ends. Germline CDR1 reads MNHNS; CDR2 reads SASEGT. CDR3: CASEMDRPNYGYTF. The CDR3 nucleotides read TGTGCCAGCGAGATGGACAGACCTAACTATGGCTACACCTTC.

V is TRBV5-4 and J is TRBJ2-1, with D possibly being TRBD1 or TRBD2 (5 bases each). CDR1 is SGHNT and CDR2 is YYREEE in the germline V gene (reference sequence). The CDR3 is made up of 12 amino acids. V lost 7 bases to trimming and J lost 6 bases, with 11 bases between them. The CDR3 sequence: CASRDGGNEQFF. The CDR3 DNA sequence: TGTGCCAGCCGGGATGGGGGCAATGAGCAGTTCTTC.

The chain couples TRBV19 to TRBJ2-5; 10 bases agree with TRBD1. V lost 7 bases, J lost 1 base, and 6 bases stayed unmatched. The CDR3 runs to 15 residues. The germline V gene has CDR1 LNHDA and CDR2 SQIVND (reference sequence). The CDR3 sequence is CASTQTGGGQETQYF. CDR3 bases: TGTGCCAGTACCCAGACAGGGGGCGGCCAAGAGACCCAGTACTTC.

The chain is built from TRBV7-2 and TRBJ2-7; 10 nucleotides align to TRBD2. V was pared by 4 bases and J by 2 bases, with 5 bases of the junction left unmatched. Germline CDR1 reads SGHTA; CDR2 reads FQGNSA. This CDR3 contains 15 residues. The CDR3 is CASSSPSGRAYEQYF. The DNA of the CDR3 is TGTGCCAGCAGCTCGCCCAGCGGGAGGGCCTACGAGCAGTACTTC. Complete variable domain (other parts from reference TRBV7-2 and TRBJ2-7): GAGVSQSPSNKVTEKGKDVELRCDPISGHTALYWYRQSLGQGLEFLIYFQGNSAPDKSGLPSDRFSAERTGGSVSTLTIQRTQQEDSAVYLCASSSPSGRAYEQYFGPGTRLTVT.

The CDR3 loop reads CASSLMGQGYEQYF. Here the CDR3 DNA reads TGTGCCAGCAGTTTAATGGGGCAGGGTTACGAGCAGTACTTC. The V call is TRBV27, the J call TRBJ2-7; TRBD1 might be the D (5 bases). Trimming removed 2 bases at V and 4 bases at J, with 12 bases between. The CDR3 contains 14 residues. Germline V gene data show CDR1 as MNHEY and CDR2 as SMNVEV (reference sequence).

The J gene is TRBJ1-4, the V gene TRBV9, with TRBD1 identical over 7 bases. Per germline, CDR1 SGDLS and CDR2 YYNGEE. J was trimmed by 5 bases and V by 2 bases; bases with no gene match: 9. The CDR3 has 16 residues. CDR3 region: CASSVDLQGPNEKLFF. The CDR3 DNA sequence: TGTGCCAGCAGCGTCGATCTACAGGGGCCGAATGAAAAACTGTTTTTT.